This T cell receptor beta chain stems from a study of T-cell reconstitution after alpha-beta-depleted transplantation in children. Preparation of the TCRbeta library involved a method that used unique molecular identifiers. MiXCR, applied by TCRdb to the PCR reads, yields one record per CDR3 protein. The data contain around 500,000 distinct CDR3 sequences, 23% of them singletons. Points on this clonotype: As yet, its antigen is unknown.

Study-wide results and limits: Surviving recipient cells, namely T cells and thymic progenitors, were the source of high day-60 TCRbeta diversity in some patients. Newly generated T cells supplied most T-cell counts and diversity one year post-transplant. About two months after transplant, alpha-beta T cells reportedly came from several hundred expanded graft clones.

The ends were cut back, 4 bases at V and 0 bases at J, with 15 bases in the middle. The CDR3 length is 15 residues. Germline V lookup: CDR1 SQVTM, CDR2 ANQGSEA. Specimen: PBMCs, mostly from graft donor cells, collected 360 days after TCRalphabeta/CD19-depleted stem cell transplant. The TCR sequence derives from a boy under two years old who had a stem cell transplant for acute myeloid leukemia, so the T cells may come from the graft donor. This sequence joins TRBV29-1 and TRBJ2-5; TRBD2 is a possible D gene (6 bases). For the CDR3, the DNA is TGCAGCGTTGGGGGAACGAGGAGGGACCAAGAGACCCAGTACTTC. Its protein is CSVGGTRRDQETQYF.